Sequencing of this T cell receptor (beta chain) was carried out in a study of somatic mutations in cytotoxic T cells in rheumatoid arthritis (dated by TCRdb to about 2017). General notes on the study: Right after diagnosis and prior to the start of any treatment, about 29 ml EDTA of peripheral blood was drawn from patients. A FACSAria II or Sony SH800 was used to flow-sort some V beta antibody-stained T-cell populations at nearly 100% purity, and TCRB sequencing was also done on sorted V beta1+ cells. Median age was essentially the same in the patient group and the control group. Whether expanded CD8+ T-cell clones in untreated, newly diagnosed rheumatoid arthritis carry somatic mutations was the study question, and clonality was characterized with TCRB deep sequencing. For 65 to 70 rheumatoid arthritis patients and some 21 healthy controls, TCRB deep sequencing was carried out. What the authors observed across the whole study: CD8+ T-cell clonality in rheumatoid arthritis patients was not significantly different from that in age-matched healthy controls. In about an eighth of the 65 patients, more than 20% of CD8+ cells belonged to the largest CD8+ clone, while several identical CD8+ TCRB sequences were shared between blood and synovial fluid. Healthy controls showed no age-related increase in CD8+ clonality, whereas patients did (Spearman r ≈ 0.49). The antigen targets of the expanded CD8+ clones were unknown, and absence from virus-specific databases did not rule out viral specificity. The slight TRBV07 underrepresentation in patients was not adjusted for multiple comparisons.

The germline V gene provides CDR1 KGHSH and CDR2 LQKENI. Measured from the cysteine to the phenylalanine, the CDR3 is 17 residues long. The CDR3 DNA has 51 bases and is translated from base 1. On an AutoMACS, CD4+ and CD8+ cells were isolated via positive magnetic bead selection, and their purity was verified by flow cytometry. After a first flow cytometry screen using a TCR V beta antibody panel, clonal expansions were characterized through TCRB deep sequencing of sorted CD8+ fractions. Peripheral blood mononuclear cells were isolated by Ficoll-Paque PLUS density gradient separation. Using Nucleospin Tissue or Tissue XS kits, DNA was extracted from CD4-enriched, CD8-enriched or PBMC samples, with quantification by a Qubit 2.0 fluorometer. In the case of this clone: Its antigen is not yet known. A read error may produce the germline difference seen at one junction end.

TCRB CDR3 sequencing used the immunoSEQ assay on genomic DNA. Concerning the study's data processing: When patient CD8+ clones exceeding 1% were checked against published virus-specific TCRB sequences, only a few matched. Analyses were restricted to productive TCRB rearrangements. A clone was defined by a unique TCRB CDR3 sequence, and clonality was computed as a productive clonality index based on Shannon entropy. The template counts of each clone relative to the total templates per sample were used to calculate repertoire overlap between two samples. V-gene usage measured by flow cytometry correlated with TCRB sequencing V-gene usage, with a Spearman r of roughly 0.67. TCRdb re-hosts the immuneACCESS table, in-frame sequences only. Its copies lack some clones; in the studies checked, an unresolved V gene accounts for under half of them, and the cause for the rest is not known. The V and J calls and clone size come from that table; D and trimming were worked out from the DNA. Present in this sample are roughly 23,000 clones, nearly 80% of which were seen just once. Together, the top ten hold about 11% of the sample.

Recombination linked TRBV18 to TRBJ2-6; the D gene assignment is perhaps TRBD1 or TRBD2, with each matching 5 bases. This clonotype was sampled from an adult with rheumatoid arthritis. The sample consisted of CD8+ T cells sorted from blood. The base sequence is TGTGCCAGCTCACCAAACCTGTCTGGGGCGAGGGCCAGCGTCCTGACTTTC. This gives the protein CASSPNLSGARASVLTF.